The clone carrying this T cell receptor (beta chain) was counted between two and nine times. The sample comes from a study of shared T cell receptors in the human thymus. Unmatched junction bases numbered 3, after V lost 2 bases and J lost 15 bases. The CDR3 has 11 residues. Germline V gene lookup returns CDR1 ENHRY and CDR2 SYGVKD. The data were produced by immunoSEQ multiplex PCR, yet TCRdb's version contains in-frame clones alone and is incomplete. Of 700,000 or so clones listed, roughly 85% were seen once; the top ten hold 0.008% to 0.011%. This same sample was also part of a study on human thymus T cells. That source notes: Corrective cardiac operations yielded the resected thymus tissue. Across thymic and blood repertoires, the usage of V and J genes appeared to be biased.

The sequence derives from a girl under two years old with a congenital heart defect. This chain joins TRBV10-3 and TRBJ1-3; TRBD1 agrees at 8 bases. The specimen sequenced was thymocytes. The CDR3, as DNA: TGTGCCATCAGTGAGGGACAGGGCGGATATTTT. Translated: CAISEGQGGYF.